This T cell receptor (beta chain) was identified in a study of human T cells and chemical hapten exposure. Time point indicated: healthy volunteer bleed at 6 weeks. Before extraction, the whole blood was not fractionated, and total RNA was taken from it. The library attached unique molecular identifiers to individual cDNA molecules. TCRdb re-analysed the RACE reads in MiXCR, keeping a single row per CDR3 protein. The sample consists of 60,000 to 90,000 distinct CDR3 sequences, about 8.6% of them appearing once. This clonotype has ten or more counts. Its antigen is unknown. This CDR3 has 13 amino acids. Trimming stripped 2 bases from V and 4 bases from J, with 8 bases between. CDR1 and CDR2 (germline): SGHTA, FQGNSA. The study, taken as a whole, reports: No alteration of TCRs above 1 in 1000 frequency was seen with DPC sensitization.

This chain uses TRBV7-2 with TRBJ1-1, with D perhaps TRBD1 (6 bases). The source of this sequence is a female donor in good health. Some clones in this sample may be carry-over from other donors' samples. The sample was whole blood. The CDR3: CASSLRRGTEAFF. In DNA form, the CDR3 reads TGTGCCAGCAGCTTACGCAGGGGCACTGAAGCTTTCTTT.